This TCR beta chain is drawn from a study of blood T cell repertoires in COVID-19. Study-level information: The samples span acute and convalescent COVID-19 from the United States, Italy and Spain. In each case, the material was cDNA or gDNA derived from T cells, B-cell-depleted T cells, or PBMCs.

Source study methods: Reference gene primers were amplified, and this amplification served to estimate nucleated cell counts. Libraries were prepared by immunoSEQ multiplex PCR; TCRdb keeps only in-frame clonotypes and omits some of them. V, J and clone size derive from that table, while D and trimming were established from the DNA sequence. The table includes about 250,000 clones, 70% to 90% detected once. In germline, CDR1 is SGHDT, CDR2 YYEEEE. There are 13 residues in the CDR3. V shed 0 bases and J shed 11 bases, with 14 bases lying between them. Sequencing was performed on peripheral blood. The J gene is TRBJ1-1, the V gene TRBV5-6, with a tentative D call TRBD1 (6 bases). This receptor was obtained from a man aged 18 to 35 with active or convalescent COVID-19. Here the CDR3 DNA reads TGTGCCAGCAGCTTGGGTGATGGGGGCAGGGCTTTCTTT. This encodes CASSLGDGGRAFF.